This paragraph covers one T cell receptor beta chain sequence. Indicated treatment: about 20 received Ad26.COV2.S at low or high dose, single or two shots; about 5 received placebo; per-sample allocation not given. On day 63 after the first injection, vaccine and placebo recipients gave samples. Produced via immunoSEQ multiplex PCR; TCRdb's table is partial and in-frame only. The data show some 240,000 clones, around 88% seen once. The data are from a study of Ad26.COV2.S vaccination and SARS-CoV-2 variants. Germline loops: CDR1 MNHEY, CDR2 SMNVEV (reference sequence). After removal of 4 bases from V and 11 bases from J, the junction contained 8 bases not matched to a gene. There are 13 residues in the CDR3.

The material was peripheral blood, obtained in a trial of Ad26.COV2.S vaccine versus placebo. V and J are TRBV27 and TRBJ1-1; 9 bases are shared with TRBD1. This clonotype was obtained from a person aged 18-60 years who received the Ad26.COV2.S COVID-19 vaccine or a placebo. The CDR3 DNA follows: TGTGCCAGCAGTTCCGCCGGGACAGGGAAGGCTTTCTTT. Protein sequence: CASSSAGTGKAFF.